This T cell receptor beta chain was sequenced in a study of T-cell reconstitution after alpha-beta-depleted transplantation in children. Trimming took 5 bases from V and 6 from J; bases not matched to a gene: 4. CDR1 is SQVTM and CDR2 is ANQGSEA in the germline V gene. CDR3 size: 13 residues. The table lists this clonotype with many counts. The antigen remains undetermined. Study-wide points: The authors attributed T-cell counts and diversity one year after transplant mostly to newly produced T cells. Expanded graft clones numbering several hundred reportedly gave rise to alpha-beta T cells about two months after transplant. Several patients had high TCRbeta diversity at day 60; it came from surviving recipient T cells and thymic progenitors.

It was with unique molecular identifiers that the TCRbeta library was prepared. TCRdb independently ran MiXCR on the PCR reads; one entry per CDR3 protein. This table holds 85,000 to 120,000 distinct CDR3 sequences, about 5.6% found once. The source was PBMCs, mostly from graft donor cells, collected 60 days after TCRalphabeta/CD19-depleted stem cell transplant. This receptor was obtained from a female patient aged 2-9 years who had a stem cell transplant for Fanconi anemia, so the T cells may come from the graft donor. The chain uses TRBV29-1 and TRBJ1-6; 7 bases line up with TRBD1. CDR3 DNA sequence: TGCAGCGTTTTACAGGGGACTAATTCACCCCTCCACTTT. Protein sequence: CSVLQGTNSPLHF.